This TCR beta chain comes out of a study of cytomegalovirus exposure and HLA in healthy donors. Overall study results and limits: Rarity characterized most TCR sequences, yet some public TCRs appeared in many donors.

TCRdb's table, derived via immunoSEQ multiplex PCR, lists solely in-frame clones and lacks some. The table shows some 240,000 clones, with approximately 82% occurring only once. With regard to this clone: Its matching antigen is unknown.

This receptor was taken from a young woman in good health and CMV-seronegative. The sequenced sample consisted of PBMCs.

CDR3 nucleotide sequence: TGTGCCAGCAGCTCAACGCGGGGAGGGGCCGGGGAGCTGTTTTTT. Residues: CASSSTRGGAGELFF. The V call is TRBV11-2, the J call TRBJ2-2; the match to TRBD2 covers 7 bases. The CDR3 is 15 residues long. The germline CDR1 and CDR2 sequences are SGHAT and FQNNGV. Trimming at V came to 4 bases and at J to 6 bases, leaving 8 bases not matched to a gene. The full variable domain, in which reference TRBV11-2 and TRBJ2-2 provide the parts outside the CDR3, is EAGVAQSPRYKIIEKRQSVAFWCNPISGHATLYWYQQILGQGPKLLIQFQNNGVVDDSQLPKDRFSAERLKGVDSTLKIQPAKLEDSAVYLCASSSTRGGAGELFFGEGSRLTVL.